This T cell receptor beta chain was profiled in a study of OX40 agonist ivuxolimab in advanced cancers. About the research overall: Every 2 weeks, patients received ivuxolimab intravenously, dosed at 0.01 to 10 mg/kg.

This clone was detected once. Its cognate antigen is unknown. Using immunoSEQ multiplex PCR, the repertoire was profiled, and TCRdb retains in-frame clones only, with some absent. The table lists nearly 80,000 clones, 70% to 90% of them singletons. Study-wide results and caveats: Patients with a partial response at 0.1-3.0 mg/kg had among the lowest clonal expansion. The study found that CD8+ T cells averaged more expanded clones than CD4+. At 0.1 to 3.0 mg/kg and by week 6, clonal expansion occurred in CD4+ and CD8+ blood T cells.

V was pared by 1 base and J by 6 bases, with 3 bases of the junction left unmatched. This CDR3 contains 13 residues. Per germline, CDR1 SGDLS and CDR2 YYNGEE. The sequence came from an adult with an advanced solid tumor such as melanoma, head and neck, liver or kidney cancer. Here the sequenced sample was CD4+ or CD8+ T cells sorted from blood, taken in a trial of the OX40 agonist ivuxolimab. The V and J genes are TRBV9 and TRBJ2-7; 8 nucleotides align to TRBD1. The CDR3 nucleotides read TGTGCCAGCAGCGTAAGGACAGGGACCGAGCAGTACTTC. It yields the protein CASSVRTGTEQYF.